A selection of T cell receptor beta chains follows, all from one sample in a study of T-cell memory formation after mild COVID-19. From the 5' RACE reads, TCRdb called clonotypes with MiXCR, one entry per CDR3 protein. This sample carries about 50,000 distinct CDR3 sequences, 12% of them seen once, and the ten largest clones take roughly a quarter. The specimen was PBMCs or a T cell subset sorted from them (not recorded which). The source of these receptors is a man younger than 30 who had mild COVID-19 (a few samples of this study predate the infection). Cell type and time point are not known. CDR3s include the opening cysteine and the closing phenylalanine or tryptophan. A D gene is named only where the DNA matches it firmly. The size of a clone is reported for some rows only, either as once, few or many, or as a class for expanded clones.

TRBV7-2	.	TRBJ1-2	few	TGTGCCAGCAGCCCCGGGGCCTATGGCTACACCTTC	CASSPGAYGYTF
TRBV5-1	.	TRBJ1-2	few	TGCGCCAGCAGCTTGGCAGGTGGAGGCTACACCTTC	CASSLAGGGYTF
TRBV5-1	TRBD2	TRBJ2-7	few	TGCGCCAGCAGCTGGGGGGGGTCTTCCCTCTACGAGCAGTACTTC	CASSWGGSSLYEQYF
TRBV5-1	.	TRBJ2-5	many	TGCGCCAGCAGCACCGGTCGTATTGGGGTGGAGACCCAGTACTTC	CASSTGRIGVETQYF
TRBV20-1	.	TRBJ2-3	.	TGCAGTGCGCTCGCAGTGGGGGTTATCACAGATACGAAGTATTTT	CSALAVGVITDTKYF
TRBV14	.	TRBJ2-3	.	TGTGCCAGCAGCCAAGACCGGAGGGATACGCAGTATTTT	CASSQDRRDTQYF
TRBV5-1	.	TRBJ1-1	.	TGCGCCAGCAGCGTAATGGGGACGGCAACTGAAGCTTTCTTT	CASSVMGTATEAFF
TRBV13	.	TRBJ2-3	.	TGTGCCAGCAGCCTTTATAGCTCACCGGCGCAGTATTTT	CASSLYSSPAQYF
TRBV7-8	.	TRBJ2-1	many	TGTGCCAGCAGCCCGGACTCACACAATGAGCAGTTCTTC	CASSPDSHNEQFF
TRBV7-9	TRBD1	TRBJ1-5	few	TGTGCCAGCAGCGGACAGGGGGCGAACCCCCAGCATTTT	CASSGQGANPQHF
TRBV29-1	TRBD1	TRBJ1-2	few	TGCAGCGTTGCGACAGGGGGCGCCTATGGCTACACCTTC	CSVATGGAYGYTF
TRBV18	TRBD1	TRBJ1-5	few	TGTGCCAGCTCACCTCGGACAGGGGATCAGCCCCAGCATTTT	CASSPRTGDQPQHF
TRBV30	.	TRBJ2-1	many	TGTGCCTGGAGTTCAAGTAGTATAAATGAGCAGTTCTTC	CAWSSSSINEQFF
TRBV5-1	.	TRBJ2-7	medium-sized	TGCGCCAGCAGCCGGGGCGAGAACGAGCAGTACTTC	CASSRGENEQYF
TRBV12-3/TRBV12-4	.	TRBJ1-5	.	TGTGCCAGCAGTTCCCCGGGTCCACAGCCCCAGCATTTT	CASSSPGPQPQHF
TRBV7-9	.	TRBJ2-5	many	TGTGCCAGCTCATCGGGGACAAACCAAGAGACCCAGTACTTC	CASSSGTNQETQYF
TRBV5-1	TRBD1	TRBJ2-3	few	TGCGCCAGCAGCAAGGTTACCGGGACAGGGGGAGCAGATACGCAGTATTTT	CASSKVTGTGGADTQYF